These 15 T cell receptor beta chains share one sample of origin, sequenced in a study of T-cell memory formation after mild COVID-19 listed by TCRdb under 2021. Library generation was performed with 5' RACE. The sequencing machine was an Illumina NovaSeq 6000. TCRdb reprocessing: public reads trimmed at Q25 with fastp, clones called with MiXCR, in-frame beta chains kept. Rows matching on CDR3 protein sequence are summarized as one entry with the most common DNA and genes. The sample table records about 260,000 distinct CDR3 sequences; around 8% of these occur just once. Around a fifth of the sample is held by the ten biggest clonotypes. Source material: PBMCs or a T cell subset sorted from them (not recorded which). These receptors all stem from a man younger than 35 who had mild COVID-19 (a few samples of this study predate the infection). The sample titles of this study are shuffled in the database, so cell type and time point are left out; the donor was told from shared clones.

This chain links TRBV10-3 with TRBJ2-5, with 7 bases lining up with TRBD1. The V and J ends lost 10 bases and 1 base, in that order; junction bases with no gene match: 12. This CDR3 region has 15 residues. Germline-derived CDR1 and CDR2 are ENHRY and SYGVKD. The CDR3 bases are TGTGCCACCGGGGACCCGACAGGGTTCCAAGAGACCCAGTACTTC. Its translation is CATGDPTGFQETQYF.

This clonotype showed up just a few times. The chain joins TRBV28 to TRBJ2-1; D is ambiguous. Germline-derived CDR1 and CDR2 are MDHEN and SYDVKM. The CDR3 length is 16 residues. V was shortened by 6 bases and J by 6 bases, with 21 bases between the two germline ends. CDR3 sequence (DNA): TGTGCCAGCAGCCTACTCGCTGTCAACCCCGGCAATGAGCAGTTCTTC. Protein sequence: CASSLLAVNPGNEQFF.

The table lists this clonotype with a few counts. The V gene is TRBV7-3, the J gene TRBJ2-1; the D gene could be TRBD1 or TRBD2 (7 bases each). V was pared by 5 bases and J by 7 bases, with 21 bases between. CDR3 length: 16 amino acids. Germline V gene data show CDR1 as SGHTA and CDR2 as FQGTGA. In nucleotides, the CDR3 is TGTGCCAGCAGCCCAACTTCAGGGGGGGGCATAAATGAGCAGTTCTTC. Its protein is CASSPTSGGGINEQFF. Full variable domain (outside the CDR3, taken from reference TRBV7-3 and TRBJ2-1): GAGVSQTPSNKVTEKGKYVELRCDPISGHTALYWYRQSLGQGPEFLIYFQGTGAADDSGLPNDRFFAVRPEGSVSTLKIQRTERGDSAVYLCASSPTSGGGINEQFFGPGTRLTVL.

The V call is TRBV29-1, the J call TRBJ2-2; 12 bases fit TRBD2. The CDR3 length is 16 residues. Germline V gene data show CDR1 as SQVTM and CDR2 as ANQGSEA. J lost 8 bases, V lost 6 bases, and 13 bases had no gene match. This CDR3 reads CSVSLLAGGPLGELFF. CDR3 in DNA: TGCAGCGTCTCCCTTCTAGCGGGGGGGCCGCTAGGGGAGCTGTTTTTT.

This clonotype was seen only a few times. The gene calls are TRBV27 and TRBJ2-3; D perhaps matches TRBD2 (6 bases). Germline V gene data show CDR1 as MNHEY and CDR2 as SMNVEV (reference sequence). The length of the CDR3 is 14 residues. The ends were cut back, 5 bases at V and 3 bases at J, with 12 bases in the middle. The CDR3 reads CASSLLLATDTQYF. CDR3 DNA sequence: TGTGCCAGCAGTCTCTTACTAGCAACAGATACGCAGTATTTT.

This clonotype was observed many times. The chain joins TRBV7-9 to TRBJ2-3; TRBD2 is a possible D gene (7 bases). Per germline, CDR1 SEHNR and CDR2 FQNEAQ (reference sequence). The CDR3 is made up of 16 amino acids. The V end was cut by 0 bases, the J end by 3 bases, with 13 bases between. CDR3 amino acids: CASSLAGGRRTDTQYF. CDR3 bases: TGTGCCAGCAGCTTAGCGGGGGGGCGTCGTACAGATACGCAGTATTTT. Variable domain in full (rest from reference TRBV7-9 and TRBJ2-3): DTGVSQNPRHKITKRGQNVTFRCDPISEHNRLYWYRQTLGQGPEFLTYFQNEAQLEKSRLLSDRFSAERPKGSFSTLEIQRTEQGDSAMYLCASSLAGGRRTDTQYFGPGTRLTVL.

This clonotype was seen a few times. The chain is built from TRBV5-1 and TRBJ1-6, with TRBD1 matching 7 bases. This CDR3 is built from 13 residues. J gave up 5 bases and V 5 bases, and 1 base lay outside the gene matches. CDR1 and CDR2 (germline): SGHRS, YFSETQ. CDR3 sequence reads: CASRGGDNSPLHF. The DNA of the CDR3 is TGCGCCAGCAGAGGGGGCGATAATTCACCCCTCCACTTT.

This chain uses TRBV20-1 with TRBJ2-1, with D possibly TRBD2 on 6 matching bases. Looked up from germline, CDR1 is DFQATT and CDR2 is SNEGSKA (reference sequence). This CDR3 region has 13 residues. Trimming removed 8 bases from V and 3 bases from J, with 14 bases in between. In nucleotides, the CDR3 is TGCAGTACTACTGGGGACTTCTACAATGAGCAGTTCTTC. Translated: CSTTGDFYNEQFF.

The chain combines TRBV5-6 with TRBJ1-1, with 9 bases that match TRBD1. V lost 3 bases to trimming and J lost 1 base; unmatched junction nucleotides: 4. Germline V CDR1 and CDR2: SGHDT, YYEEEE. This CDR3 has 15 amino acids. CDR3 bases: TGTGCCAGCAGCTCCCGGGACAGGGAGAACACTGAAGCTTTCTTT. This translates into CASSSRDRENTEAFF.

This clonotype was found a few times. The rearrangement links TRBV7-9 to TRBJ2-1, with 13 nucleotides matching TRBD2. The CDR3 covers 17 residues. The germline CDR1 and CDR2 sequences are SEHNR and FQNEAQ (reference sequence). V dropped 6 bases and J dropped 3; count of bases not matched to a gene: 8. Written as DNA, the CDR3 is TGTGCCAGCAGTCACCCGGGACTAGCGGGGCGCTACAATGAGCAGTTCTTC. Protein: CASSHPGLAGRYNEQFF.

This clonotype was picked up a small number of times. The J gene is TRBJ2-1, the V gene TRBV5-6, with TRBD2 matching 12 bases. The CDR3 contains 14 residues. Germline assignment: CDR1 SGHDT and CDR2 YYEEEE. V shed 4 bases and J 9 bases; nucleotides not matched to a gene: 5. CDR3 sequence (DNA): TGTGCCAGCAGCCCAATACTAGCGGGGGGTGAGCAGTTCTTC. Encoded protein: CASSPILAGGEQFF.

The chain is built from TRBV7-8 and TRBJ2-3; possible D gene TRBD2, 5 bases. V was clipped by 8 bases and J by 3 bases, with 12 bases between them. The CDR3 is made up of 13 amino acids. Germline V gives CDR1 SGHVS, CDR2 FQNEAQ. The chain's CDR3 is CASWGEGTDTQYF. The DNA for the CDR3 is TGTGCCAGCTGGGGTGAGGGTACAGATACGCAGTATTTT.

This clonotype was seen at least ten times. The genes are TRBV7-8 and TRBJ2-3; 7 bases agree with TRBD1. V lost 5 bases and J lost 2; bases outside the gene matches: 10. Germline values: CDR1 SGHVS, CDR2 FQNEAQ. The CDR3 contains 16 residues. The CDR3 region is CASSPGTDRVTDTQYF. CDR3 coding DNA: TGTGCCAGCAGCCCAGGGACAGATAGAGTCACAGATACGCAGTATTTT.

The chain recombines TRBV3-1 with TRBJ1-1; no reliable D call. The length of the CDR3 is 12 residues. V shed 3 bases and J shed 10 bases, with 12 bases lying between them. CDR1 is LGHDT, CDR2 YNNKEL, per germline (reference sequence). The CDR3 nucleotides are TGTGCCAGCAGCCAGAGAGAGCGGGGAGCTTTCTTT. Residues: CASSQRERGAFF.

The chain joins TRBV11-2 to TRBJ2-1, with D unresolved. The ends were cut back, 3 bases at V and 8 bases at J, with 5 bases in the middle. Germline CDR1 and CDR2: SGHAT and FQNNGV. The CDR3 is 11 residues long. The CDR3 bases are TGTGCCAGCAGCTTCTTTCATGAGCAGTTCTTC. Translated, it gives CASSFFHEQFF.